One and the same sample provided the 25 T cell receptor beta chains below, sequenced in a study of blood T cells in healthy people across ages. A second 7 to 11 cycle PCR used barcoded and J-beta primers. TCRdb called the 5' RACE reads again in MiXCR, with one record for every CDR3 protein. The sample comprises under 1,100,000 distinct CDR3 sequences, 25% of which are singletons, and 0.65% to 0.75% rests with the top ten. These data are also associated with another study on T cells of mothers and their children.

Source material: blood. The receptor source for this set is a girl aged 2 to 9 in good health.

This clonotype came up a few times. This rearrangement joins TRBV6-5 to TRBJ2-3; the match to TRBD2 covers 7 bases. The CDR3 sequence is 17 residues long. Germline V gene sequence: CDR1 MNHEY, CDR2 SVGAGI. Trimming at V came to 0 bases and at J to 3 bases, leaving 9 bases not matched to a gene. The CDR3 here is CASSYSEPGGNTDTQYF. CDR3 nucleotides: TGTGCCAGCAGTTACTCGGAGCCGGGGGGTAATACAGATACGCAGTATTTT.

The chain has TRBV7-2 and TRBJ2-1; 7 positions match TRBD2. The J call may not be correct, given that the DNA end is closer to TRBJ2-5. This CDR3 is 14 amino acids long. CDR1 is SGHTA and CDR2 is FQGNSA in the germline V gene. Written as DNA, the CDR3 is TGTGCCAGCAGCTTAGTTTTAGGGGAGGGGACCCAGTACTTC. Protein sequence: CASSLVLGEGTQYF.

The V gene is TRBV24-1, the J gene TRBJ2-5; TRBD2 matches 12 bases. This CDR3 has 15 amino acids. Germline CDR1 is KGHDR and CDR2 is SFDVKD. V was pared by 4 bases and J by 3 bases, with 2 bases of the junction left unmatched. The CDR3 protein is CATSDRLAGEETQYF. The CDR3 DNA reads TGTGCCACCAGTGACCGACTAGCGGGGGAAGAGACCCAGTACTTC.

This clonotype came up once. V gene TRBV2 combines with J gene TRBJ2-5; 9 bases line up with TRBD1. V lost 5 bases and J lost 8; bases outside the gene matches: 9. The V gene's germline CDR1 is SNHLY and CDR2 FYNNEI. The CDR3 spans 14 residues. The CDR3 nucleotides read TGTGCCAGCAGTAGGGAGGACAGGGGAGGTACCCAGTACTTC. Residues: CASSREDRGGTQYF.

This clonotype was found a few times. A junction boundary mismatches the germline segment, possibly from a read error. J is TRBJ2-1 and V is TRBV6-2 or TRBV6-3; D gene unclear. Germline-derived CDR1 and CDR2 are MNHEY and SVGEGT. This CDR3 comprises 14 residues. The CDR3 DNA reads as TGTGCCAGTAGTTCCGTACCTCCCTACAATGAGCAGTTCTTC. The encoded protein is CASSSVPPYNEQFF.

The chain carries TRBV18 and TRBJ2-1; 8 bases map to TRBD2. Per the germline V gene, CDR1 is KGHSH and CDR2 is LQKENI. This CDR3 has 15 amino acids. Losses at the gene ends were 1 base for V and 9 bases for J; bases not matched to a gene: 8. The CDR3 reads CASSPLAGLYSEQFF. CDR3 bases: TGTGCCAGCTCACCACTAGCGGGACTTTATAGTGAGCAGTTCTTC. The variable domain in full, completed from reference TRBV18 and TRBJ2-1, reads NAGVMQNPRHLVRRRGQEARLRCSPMKGHSHVYWYRQLPEEGLKFMVYLQKENIIDESGMPKERFSAEFPKEGPSILRIQQVVRGDSAAYFCASSPLAGLYSEQFFGPGTRLTVL.

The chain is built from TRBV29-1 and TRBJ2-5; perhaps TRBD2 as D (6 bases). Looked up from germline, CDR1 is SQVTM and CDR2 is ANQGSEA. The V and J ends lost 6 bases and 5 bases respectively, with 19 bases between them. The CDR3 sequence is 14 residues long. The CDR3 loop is CSVSSGAERETQYF. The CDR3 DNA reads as TGCAGCGTCTCTTCGGGAGCGGAGCGGGAGACCCAGTACTTC.

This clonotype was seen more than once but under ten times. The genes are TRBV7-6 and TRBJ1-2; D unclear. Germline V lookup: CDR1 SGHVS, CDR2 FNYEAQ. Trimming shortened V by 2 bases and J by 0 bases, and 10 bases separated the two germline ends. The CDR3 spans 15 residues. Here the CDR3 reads CASSLLQPSNYGYTF. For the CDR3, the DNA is TGTGCCAGCAGCTTACTACAGCCATCTAACTATGGCTACACCTTC.

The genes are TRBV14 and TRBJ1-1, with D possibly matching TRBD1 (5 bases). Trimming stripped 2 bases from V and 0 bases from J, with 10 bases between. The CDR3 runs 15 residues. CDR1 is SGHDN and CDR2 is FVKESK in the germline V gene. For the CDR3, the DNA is TGTGCCAGCAGCCAATGGGGGAGAATGAACACTGAAGCTTTCTTT. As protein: CASSQWGRMNTEAFF.

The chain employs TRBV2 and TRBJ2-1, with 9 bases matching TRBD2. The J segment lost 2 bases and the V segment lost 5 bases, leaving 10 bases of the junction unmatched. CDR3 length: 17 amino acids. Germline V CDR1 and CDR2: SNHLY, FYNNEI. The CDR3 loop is CASSSLAGFPAYNEQFF. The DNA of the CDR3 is TGTGCCAGCAGTTCCCTAGCGGGGTTCCCCGCCTACAATGAGCAGTTCTTC.

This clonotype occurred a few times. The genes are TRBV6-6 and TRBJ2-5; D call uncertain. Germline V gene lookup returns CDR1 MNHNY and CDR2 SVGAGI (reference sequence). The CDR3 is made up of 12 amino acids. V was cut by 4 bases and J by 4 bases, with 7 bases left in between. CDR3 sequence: CASSLAVETQYF. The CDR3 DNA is TGTGCCAGCAGTTTGGCCGTAGAGACCCAGTACTTC.

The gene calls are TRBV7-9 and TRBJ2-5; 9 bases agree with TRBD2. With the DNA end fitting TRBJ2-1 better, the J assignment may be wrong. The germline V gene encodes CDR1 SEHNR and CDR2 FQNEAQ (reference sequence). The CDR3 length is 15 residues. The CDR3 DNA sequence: TGTGCCAGCAGCTTAAGTCTAGCGGGAAACAATGAGCAGTTCTTC. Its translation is CASSLSLAGNNEQFF.

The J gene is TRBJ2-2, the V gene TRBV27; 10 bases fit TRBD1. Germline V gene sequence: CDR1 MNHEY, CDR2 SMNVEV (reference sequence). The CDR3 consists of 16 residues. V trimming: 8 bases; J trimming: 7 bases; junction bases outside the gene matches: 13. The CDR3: CASASGTGEGYGELFF. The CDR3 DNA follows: TGTGCCAGCGCCTCGGGGACAGGGGAGGGGTACGGGGAGCTGTTTTTT.

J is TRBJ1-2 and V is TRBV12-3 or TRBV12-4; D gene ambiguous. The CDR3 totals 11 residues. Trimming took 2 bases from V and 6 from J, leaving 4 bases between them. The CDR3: CASSLYDGYTF. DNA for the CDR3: TGTGCCAGCAGTTTATATGATGGCTACACCTTC.

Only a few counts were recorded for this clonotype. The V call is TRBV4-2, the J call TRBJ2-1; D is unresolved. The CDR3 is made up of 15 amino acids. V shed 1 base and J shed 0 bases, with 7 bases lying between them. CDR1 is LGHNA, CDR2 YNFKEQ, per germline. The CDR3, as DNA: TGTGCCAGCAGCCAAGTTCGGGTCTCCTACAATGAGCAGTTCTTC. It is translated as CASSQVRVSYNEQFF.

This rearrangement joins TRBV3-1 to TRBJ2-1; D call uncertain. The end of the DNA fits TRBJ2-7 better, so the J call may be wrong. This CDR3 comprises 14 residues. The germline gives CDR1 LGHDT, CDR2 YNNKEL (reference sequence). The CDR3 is CASSQPPFSYEQYF. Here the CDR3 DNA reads TGTGCCAGCAGCCAGCCTCCTTTCTCCTACGAGCAGTACTTC.

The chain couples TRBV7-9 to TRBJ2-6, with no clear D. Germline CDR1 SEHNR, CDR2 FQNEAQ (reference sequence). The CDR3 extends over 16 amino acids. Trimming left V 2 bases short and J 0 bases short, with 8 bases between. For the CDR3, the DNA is TGTGCCAGCAGCTTAAATCAGCCCTCTGGGGCCAACGTCCTGACTTTC. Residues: CASSLNQPSGANVLTF.

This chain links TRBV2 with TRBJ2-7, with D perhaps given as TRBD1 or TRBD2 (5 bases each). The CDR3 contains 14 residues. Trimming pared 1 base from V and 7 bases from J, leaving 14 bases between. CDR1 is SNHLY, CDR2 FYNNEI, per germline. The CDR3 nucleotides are TGTGCCAGCAGTGAAGTGGGACCAACGTGGGAGCAGTACTTC. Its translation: CASSEVGPTWEQYF.

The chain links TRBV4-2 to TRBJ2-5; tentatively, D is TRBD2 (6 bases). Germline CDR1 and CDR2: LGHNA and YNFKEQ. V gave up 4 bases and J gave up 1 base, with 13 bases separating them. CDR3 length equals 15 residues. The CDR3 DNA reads TGTGCCAGCAGCCGGGGCGGGGAGATCCAAGAGACCCAGTACTTC. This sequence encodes CASSRGGEIQETQYF.

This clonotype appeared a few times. The CDR3 is CSARTAYGYTF. CDR3 sequence (DNA): TGCAGTGCTAGGACGGCCTATGGCTACACCTTC. V and J are TRBV20-1 and TRBJ1-2; unclear D gene. In germline, CDR1 is DFQATT, CDR2 SNEGSKA (reference sequence). V dropped 3 bases and J dropped 4 bases, with 6 bases sitting between them. The CDR3 is 11 residues long.

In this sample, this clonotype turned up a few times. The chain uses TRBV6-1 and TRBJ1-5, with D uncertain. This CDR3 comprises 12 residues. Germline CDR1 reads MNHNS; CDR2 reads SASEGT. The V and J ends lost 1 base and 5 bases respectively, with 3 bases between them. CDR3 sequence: CASSEVDQPQHF. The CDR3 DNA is TGTGCCAGCAGTGAAGTGGATCAGCCCCAGCATTTT.

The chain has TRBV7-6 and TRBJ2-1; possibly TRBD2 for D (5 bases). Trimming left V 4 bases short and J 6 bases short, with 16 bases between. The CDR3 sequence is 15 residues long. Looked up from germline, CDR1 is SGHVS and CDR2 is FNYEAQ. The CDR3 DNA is TGTGCCAGCAGCTCACGGGTCGGGGTAGTCAATGAGCAGTTCTTC. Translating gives CASSSRVGVVNEQFF.

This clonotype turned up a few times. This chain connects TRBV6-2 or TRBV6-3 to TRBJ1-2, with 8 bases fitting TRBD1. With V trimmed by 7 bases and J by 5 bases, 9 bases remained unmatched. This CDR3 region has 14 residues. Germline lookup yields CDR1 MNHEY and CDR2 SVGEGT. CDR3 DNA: TGTGCCAGCAAGGAGGACAGGGTCCTATATGGCTACACCTTC. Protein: CASKEDRVLYGYTF.

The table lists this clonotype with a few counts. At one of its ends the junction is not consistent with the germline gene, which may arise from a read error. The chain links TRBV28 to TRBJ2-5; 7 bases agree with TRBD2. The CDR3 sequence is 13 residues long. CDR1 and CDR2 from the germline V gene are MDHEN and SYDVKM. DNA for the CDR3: TGTGCCAGCAGTGACCCCGGGACTAAGGATTCGCTCTTC. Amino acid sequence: CASSDPGTKDSLF.

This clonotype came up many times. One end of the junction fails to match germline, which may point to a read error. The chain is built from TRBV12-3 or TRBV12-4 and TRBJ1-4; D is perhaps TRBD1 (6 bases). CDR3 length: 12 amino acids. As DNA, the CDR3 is TGTGCCAGCAGTTTCGGCGCGGGACAAGGAGATTTT. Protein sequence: CASSFGAGQGDF.